The rows below give T cell receptor beta chains drawn from one sample of a study of T-cell reconstitution after alpha-beta-depleted transplantation in children. TCRdb reprocessed the PCR reads via MiXCR and lists one record per CDR3 protein. The data show 500,000 to 600,000 distinct CDR3 sequences, 18% seen once. The sample here was PBMCs from the stem cell graft donor, taken from the stem cell graft. Receptor source: a human donor who donated a stem cell graft to a child with acute lymphoblastic leukemia. Each CDR3 is given with its conserved first and last residue. D genes are given only for firm matches. Clone size, where shown, is once, few, many, or a class for clones that have expanded.

CDR3: CASRWEGLAGVKDTQYF
DNA: TGCGCCAGCAGATGGGAGGGACTAGCGGGAGTGAAGGATACGCAGTATTTT
D: TRBD2
size: .
V: TRBV5-1
J: TRBJ2-3
length: 17

CDR3: CASSVGVAAYNEQFF
DNA: TGTGCCAGCAGCGTAGGGGTAGCGGCCTACAATGAGCAGTTCTTC
D: .
size: few
V: TRBV9
J: TRBJ2-1
length: 15

CDR3: CASSLSSGLDYNEQFF
DNA: TGTGCCAGCAGCTTATCGTCGGGACTAGACTACAATGAGCAGTTCTTC
D: TRBD2
size: few
V: TRBV7-9
J: TRBJ2-1
length: 16

CDR3: CASRYRTSYNSPLHF
DNA: TGTGCCAGTCGATACAGAACCTCCTATAATTCACCCCTCCACTTT
D: .
size: few
V: TRBV27
J: TRBJ1-6
length: 15

CDR3: CASSENANTEAFF
DNA: TGCGCCAGCAGTGAGAATGCCAACACTGAAGCTTTCTTT
D: .
size: .
V: TRBV10-1
J: TRBJ1-1
length: 13

CDR3: CASSPGARWAFF
DNA: TGTGCCAGCAGTCCGGGGGCGCGTTGGGCTTTCTTT
D: .
size: few
V: TRBV12-3/TRBV12-4
J: TRBJ1-1
length: 12

CDR3: CASSIRAAGGSASNEQFF
DNA: TGTGCCAGCAGCATACGGGCGGCTGGCGGGAGCGCTTCCAATGAGCAGTTCTTC
D: TRBD2
size: .
V: TRBV11-1
J: TRBJ2-1
length: 18

CDR3: CSARGFGTDTQYF
DNA: TGCAGTGCTAGAGGGTTCGGCACAGATACGCAGTATTTT
D: .
size: .
V: TRBV20-1
J: TRBJ2-3
length: 13

CDR3: CASSRLGEAGELFF
DNA: TGCGCCAGCAGCAGACTAGGCGAGGCCGGGGAGCTGTTTTTT
D: .
size: .
V: TRBV5-1
J: TRBJ2-2
length: 14

CDR3: CASSLGQGQRANVLTF
DNA: TGCGCCAGCAGCCTCGGACAGGGCCAGAGGGCCAACGTCCTGACTTTC
D: TRBD1
size: .
V: TRBV5-1
J: TRBJ2-6
length: 16

CDR3: CASSLVTGKTDTQYF
DNA: TGTGCCAGCAGCTTGGTGACAGGGAAGACAGATACGCAGTATTTT
D: TRBD1
size: few
V: TRBV5-5
J: TRBJ2-3
length: 15

CDR3: CASSSQFPISNEQFF
DNA: TGTGCCAGCAGCTCACAGTTTCCTATCTCCAATGAGCAGTTCTTC
D: .
size: .
V: TRBV5-5
J: TRBJ2-1
length: 15

CDR3: CASSRGRAEHGYTF
DNA: TGTGCCAGCAGCCGCGGCAGGGCGGAGCATGGCTACACCTTC
D: .
size: .
V: TRBV7-9
J: TRBJ1-2
length: 14

CDR3: CASSQERGGRETQYF
DNA: TGCGCCAGCAGCCAAGAAAGAGGAGGACGGGAGACCCAGTACTTC
D: .
size: few
V: TRBV4-1
J: TRBJ2-5
length: 15

CDR3: CASSQGQGVNYGYTF
DNA: TGCGCCAGCAGCCAAGGCCAGGGAGTTAACTATGGCTACACCTTC
D: .
size: .
V: TRBV4-1
J: TRBJ1-2
length: 15

CDR3: CASIPRAGRETQYF
DNA: TGTGCCAGCATCCCTCGTGCAGGCCGAGAGACCCAGTACTTC
D: .
size: .
V: TRBV7-8
J: TRBJ2-5
length: 14

CDR3: CASSPPGTLQYF
DNA: TGTGCCAGCAGCCCCCCCGGGACACTTCAGTACTTC
D: .
size: few
V: TRBV7-9
J: TRBJ2-4
length: 12

CDR3: CATSEGGQSTEAFF
DNA: TGTGCCACCAGTGAGGGAGGACAGTCCACTGAAGCTTTCTTT
D: .
size: few
V: TRBV24-1
J: TRBJ1-1
length: 14

CDR3: CASSFEGLSPWPDTGELFF
DNA: TGCGCCAGCAGCTTCGAGGGTCTGTCGCCATGGCCGGACACCGGGGAGCTGTTTTTT
D: .
size: few
V: TRBV5-1
J: TRBJ2-2
length: 19

CDR3: CASSVGEGGYEQYF
DNA: TGTGCCAGCAGCGTAGGAGAAGGGGGCTACGAGCAGTACTTC
D: .
size: few
V: TRBV9
J: TRBJ2-7
length: 14

CDR3: CASSGGPGTEETQYF
DNA: TGTGCCAGCAGCGGAGGACCCGGGACAGAAGAGACCCAGTACTTC
D: TRBD1
size: few
V: TRBV7-9
J: TRBJ2-5
length: 15

CDR3: CASKKTGYEQYF
DNA: TGTGCCAGCAAAAAGACTGGCTACGAGCAGTACTTC
D: .
size: .
V: TRBV7-2
J: TRBJ2-7
length: 12

CDR3: CASSFWETSGRGDTQYF
DNA: TGTGCCAGCTCTTTTTGGGAGACTAGCGGGAGAGGGGATACGCAGTATTTT
D: TRBD2
size: few
V: TRBV3-1
J: TRBJ2-3
length: 17

CDR3: CASSLHGTSGGGNEQFF
DNA: TGTGCCAGCAGCCTCCACGGGACTAGCGGAGGCGGGAATGAGCAGTTCTTC
D: TRBD2
size: .
V: TRBV7-3
J: TRBJ2-1
length: 17

CDR3: CASSLGPQGSASNEQFF
DNA: TGCGCCAGCAGCTTGGGGCCCCAGGGAAGTGCCAGCAATGAGCAGTTCTTC
D: .
size: .
V: TRBV5-1
J: TRBJ2-1
length: 17

CDR3: CASSPGLAGSNEQFF
DNA: TGCGCCAGCAGCCCCGGACTAGCGGGCTCTAATGAGCAGTTCTTC
D: TRBD2
size: few
V: TRBV5-1
J: TRBJ2-1
length: 15

CDR3: CAIRGTSGTDTQYF
DNA: TGTGCCATCAGGGGGACTAGCGGCACAGATACGCAGTATTTT
D: TRBD2
size: .
V: TRBV10-3
J: TRBJ2-3
length: 14

CDR3: CASSGGAAGEQYF
DNA: TGTGCCAGCAGTGGCGGGGCCGCCGGGGAGCAGTACTTC
D: .
size: once
V: TRBV12-3/TRBV12-4
J: TRBJ2-7
length: 13

CDR3: CASSQGSSGLLLKGAKNIQYF
DNA: TGCGCCAGCAGCCAAGGTTCATCGGGACTCCTACTAAAGGGGGCCAAAAACATTCAGTACTTC
D: .
size: .
V: TRBV4-1
J: TRBJ2-4
length: 21

CDR3: CASSVAGTYGYTF
DNA: TGTGCCAGCAGCGTGGCAGGGACCTATGGCTACACCTTC
D: .
size: .
V: TRBV7-9
J: TRBJ1-2
length: 13

CDR3: CSVNMGTGTTGELFF
DNA: TGCAGCGTTAATATGGGGACAGGGACCACCGGGGAGCTGTTTTTT
D: TRBD1
size: few
V: TRBV29-1
J: TRBJ2-2
length: 15

CDR3: CASSEGRAGGSIYEQYF
DNA: TGTGCCAGCAGTGAGGGCCGAGCGGGAGGGAGCATTTACGAGCAGTACTTC
D: TRBD2
size: few
V: TRBV25-1
J: TRBJ2-7
length: 17

CDR3: CSARDGRNTGNTIF
DNA: TGCAGTGCTAGAGACGGCAGGAACACTGGAAACACCATATTT
D: .
size: .
V: TRBV20-1
J: TRBJ1-3
length: 14

CDR3: CASSLPGQGAYEQYF
DNA: TGTGCCAGCAGCCTCCCGGGGCAGGGGGCCTACGAGCAGTACTTC
D: TRBD1
size: .
V: TRBV7-9
J: TRBJ2-7
length: 15

CDR3: CASSSGMGGLQETQYF
DNA: TGTGCCAGCAGCAGTGGTATGGGGGGGTTACAAGAGACCCAGTACTTC
D: TRBD2
size: few
V: TRBV14
J: TRBJ2-5
length: 16

CDR3: CASSVLDGLISFNQPQHF
DNA: TGTGCCAGTAGTGTTCTGGACGGACTTATATCTTTCAATCAGCCCCAGCATTTT
D: .
size: .
V: TRBV19
J: TRBJ1-5
length: 18

CDR3: CASRIAGGPGHEQFF
DNA: TGTGCCAGCAGAATAGCGGGAGGGCCGGGGCATGAGCAGTTCTTC
D: TRBD2
size: .
V: TRBV11-2
J: TRBJ2-1
length: 15

CDR3: CASSWEGRLNTEAFF
DNA: TGTGCCAGCAGTTGGGAGGGTCGCCTCAACACTGAAGCTTTCTTT
D: .
size: few
V: TRBV27
J: TRBJ1-1
length: 15

CDR3: CSARDGLSGVSKGNEQFF
DNA: TGCAGTGCTAGAGATGGACTATCGGGAGTCTCCAAGGGGAATGAGCAGTTCTTC
D: .
size: .
V: TRBV20-1
J: TRBJ2-1
length: 18

CDR3: CSARDGGFGNTIYF
DNA: TGCAGTGCTAGGGATGGAGGATTTGGAAACACCATATATTTT
D: .
size: .
V: TRBV20-1
J: TRBJ1-3
length: 14

CDR3: CSVEGNTHEQYF
DNA: TGCAGCGTTGAAGGTAACACCCACGAGCAGTACTTC
D: .
size: once
V: TRBV29-1
J: TRBJ2-7
length: 12

CDR3: CASSQTPAFTVNEQFF
DNA: TGTGCCAGCAGCCAAACGCCGGCCTTCACTGTGAATGAGCAGTTCTTC
D: .
size: few
V: TRBV7-9
J: TRBJ2-1
length: 16